The clone carrying this T cell receptor beta chain came up many times. Its cognate antigen is unknown. The sample comes from a study of identical twins. Unique molecular identifiers were present on the cDNA, and a universal primer site came from template switching. TCRdb re-derived calls from the 5' RACE reads in MiXCR, one entry per CDR3 protein. The sample carries about 240,000 distinct CDR3 sequences, about 10% recorded once. Study-level findings and limits: Out-of-frame alpha sequences common to twins were enriched for low generation probability.

The CDR3 length is 15 residues. Germline-derived CDR1 and CDR2 are MDHEN and SYDVKM. J gave up 8 bases and V 6 bases, and 9 bases lay outside the gene matches. Sequenced material: memory T cells sorted from blood. The rearrangement uses TRBV28 and TRBJ1-6; 8 positions agree with TRBD1. This receptor was identified in a man between 50 and 59 years old in good health. The CDR3 DNA follows: TGTGCCAGCAGCGCAGGACAGGGCTTACATTCACCCCTCCACTTT. It yields the protein CASSAGQGLHSPLHF.